This TCR beta chain was retrieved from a study of CD8+ T cells in alopecia areata. The CDR3 spans 16 residues. Germline trimming cut 5 bases from V and 3 bases from J; bases unmatched to any gene: 9. The germline CDR1 and CDR2 sequences are LNHNV and YYDKDF (reference sequence). RNA extraction and reverse transcription yielded cDNA as sequencing template. Sequencing used immunoSEQ multiplex PCR; TCRdb keeps in-frame clones, though not all of them. This sample carries 150,000 or so clones, 45% to 60% of them seen once, and the ten largest clones take 15%. There are a few counts of this clone. Documented treatment: oral pan-JAK inhibitor, 5-10 mg twice daily.

The V gene is TRBV15, the J gene TRBJ2-3; 9 bases fit TRBD1. Sequenced here: CD8+ T cells sorted from blood, sampled at week 4, from a patient treated with tofacitinib. The sequence was collected from a human donor with alopecia areata. The CDR3: CATSALSGTGTDTQYF. The CDR3 DNA follows: TGTGCCACCAGCGCCCTTTCCGGGACAGGGACAGATACGCAGTATTTT.